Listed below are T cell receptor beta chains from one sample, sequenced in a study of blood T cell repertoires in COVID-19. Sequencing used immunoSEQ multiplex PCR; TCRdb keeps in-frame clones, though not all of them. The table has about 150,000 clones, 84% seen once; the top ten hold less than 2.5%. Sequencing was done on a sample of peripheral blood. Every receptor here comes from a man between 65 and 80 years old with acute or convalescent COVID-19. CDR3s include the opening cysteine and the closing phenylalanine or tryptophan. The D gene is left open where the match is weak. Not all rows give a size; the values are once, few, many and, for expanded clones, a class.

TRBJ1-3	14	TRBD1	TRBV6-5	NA	CATQTGTGRNTIYF	TGTGCCACTCAAACGGGGACAGGACGAAACACCATATATTTT
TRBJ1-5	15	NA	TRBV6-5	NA	CASSYEGYSNQPQHF	TGTGCCAGCAGTTACGAGGGATATAGCAATCAGCCCCAGCATTTT
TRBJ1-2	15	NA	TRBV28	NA	CASSRAGVRDYGYTF	TGTGCCAGCAGTCGGGCCGGGGTGAGAGACTATGGCTACACCTTC
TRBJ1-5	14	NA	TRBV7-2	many	CASSSEGHQRSQHF	TGTGCCAGCAGCTCGGAGGGTCACCAGCGATCCCAGCATTTT
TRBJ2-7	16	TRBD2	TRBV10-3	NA	CAISEPGLAEYYEQYF	TGTGCCATCAGTGAGCCGGGACTAGCGGAATACTACGAGCAGTACTTC
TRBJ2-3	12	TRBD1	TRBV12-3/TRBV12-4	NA	CASSSGTGGMYF	TGTGCCAGCAGTTCCGGGACAGGGGGCATGTATTTT
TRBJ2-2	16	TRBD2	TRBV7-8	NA	CASSALAGVDTGELFF	TGTGCCAGCAGCGCACTAGCGGGTGTAGACACCGGGGAGCTGTTTTTT
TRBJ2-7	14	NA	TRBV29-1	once	CSVEDLGREGEQYF	TGCAGCGTTGAAGATCTAGGACGGGAAGGTGAGCAGTACTTC
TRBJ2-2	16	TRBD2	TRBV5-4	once	CASSLGLAVNTGELFF	TGTGCCAGCAGTTTAGGACTAGCGGTTAACACCGGGGAGCTGTTTTTT
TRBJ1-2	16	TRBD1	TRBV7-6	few	CASSLLYRDRDYGYTF	TGTGCCAGCAGCCTACTATACCGGGACAGGGACTATGGCTACACCTTC
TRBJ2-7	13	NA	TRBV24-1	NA	CATSATGLYEQYF	TGTGCCACCAGTGCCACAGGGTTATACGAGCAGTACTTC
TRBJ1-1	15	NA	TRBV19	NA	CASSSGWTGDTEAFF	TGTGCCAGTAGCTCCGGATGGACGGGGGACACTGAAGCTTTCTTT
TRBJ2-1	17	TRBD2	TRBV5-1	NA	CASSLAWSSGINNEQFF	TGCGCCAGCAGCTTGGCATGGTCTAGCGGGATAAACAATGAGCAGTTCTTC
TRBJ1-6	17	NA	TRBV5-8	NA	CASSLGSLAGINSPLHF	TGTGCCAGCAGCTTGGGGTCCCTGGCGGGGATTAATTCACCCCTCCACTTT
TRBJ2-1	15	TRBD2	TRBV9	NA	CASSLGTSSYNEQFF	TGTGCCAGCAGCCTGGGGACTAGCTCGTACAATGAGCAGTTCTTC
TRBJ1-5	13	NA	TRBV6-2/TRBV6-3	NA	CASSFAGSQPQHF	TGTGCCAGCAGTTTCGCCGGTTCTCAGCCCCAGCATTTT
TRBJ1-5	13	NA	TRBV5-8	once	CASSVGSYQPQHF	TGTGCCAGCAGCGTGGGTTCATATCAGCCCCAGCATTTT
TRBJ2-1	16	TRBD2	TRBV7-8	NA	CASKGLAPPPHNEQFF	TGTGCCAGCAAAGGACTAGCACCCCCTCCCCACAATGAGCAGTTCTTC
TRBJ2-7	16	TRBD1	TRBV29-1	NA	CSAPGQGFYLFYEQYF	TGCAGCGCTCCGGGACAGGGGTTCTACCTATTCTACGAGCAGTACTTC
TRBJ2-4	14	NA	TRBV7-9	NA	CASSFDSYQNIQYF	TGTGCCAGCAGCTTCGACAGCTATCAAAACATTCAGTACTTC
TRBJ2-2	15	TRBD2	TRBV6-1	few	CASSDSGSPSGELFF	TGTGCCAGCAGTGACAGCGGGAGTCCCTCCGGGGAGCTGTTTTTT
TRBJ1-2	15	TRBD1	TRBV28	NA	CASTYGPGTGDGYTF	TGTGCCAGCACCTATGGCCCCGGGACAGGGGACGGCTACACCTTC
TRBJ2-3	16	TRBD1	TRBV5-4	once	CASSFKTGWIGDTQYF	TGTGCCAGCAGCTTTAAGACAGGGTGGATCGGAGATACGCAGTATTTT
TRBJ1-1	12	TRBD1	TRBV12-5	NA	CASGPHRGEAFF	TGTGCTAGTGGCCCCCACAGGGGTGAAGCTTTCTTT
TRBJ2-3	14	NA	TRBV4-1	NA	CASSQEASRSSQYF	TGCGCCAGCAGCCAAGAGGCGTCTAGAAGTTCGCAGTATTTT
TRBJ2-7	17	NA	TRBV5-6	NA	CASSLSRFALESPLEYF	TGTGCCAGCAGCTTGTCGAGGTTTGCACTAGAATCACCGCTGGAGTACTTC
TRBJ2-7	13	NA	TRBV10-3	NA	CAIRPGGIYEQYF	TGTGCCATCAGACCGGGGGGCATCTACGAGCAGTACTTC
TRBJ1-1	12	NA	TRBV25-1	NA	CASSRDTFEAFF	TGTGCCAGCAGCAGGGACACCTTTGAAGCTTTCTTT
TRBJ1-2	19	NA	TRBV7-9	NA	CASSLIGYGRGQPSYGYTF	TGTGCCAGCAGCTTAATTGGGTACGGTCGCGGGCAGCCTTCCTATGGCTACACCTTC
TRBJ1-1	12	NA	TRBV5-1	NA	CASSRANTEAFF	TGCGCCAGCAGCCGCGCTAACACTGAAGCTTTCTTT
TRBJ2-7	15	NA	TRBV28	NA	CASSPPQGLSYEQYF	TGTGCCAGCAGTCCCCCGCAGGGCCTCTCCTACGAGCAGTACTTC
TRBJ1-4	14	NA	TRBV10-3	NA	CAISEQADNEKLFF	TGTGCCATCAGTGAACAGGCCGATAATGAAAAACTGTTTTTT
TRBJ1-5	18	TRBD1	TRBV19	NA	CASRRDRGSRRVDQPQHF	TGTGCCAGTAGAAGGGACAGGGGATCCCGTAGGGTCGATCAGCCCCAGCATTTT